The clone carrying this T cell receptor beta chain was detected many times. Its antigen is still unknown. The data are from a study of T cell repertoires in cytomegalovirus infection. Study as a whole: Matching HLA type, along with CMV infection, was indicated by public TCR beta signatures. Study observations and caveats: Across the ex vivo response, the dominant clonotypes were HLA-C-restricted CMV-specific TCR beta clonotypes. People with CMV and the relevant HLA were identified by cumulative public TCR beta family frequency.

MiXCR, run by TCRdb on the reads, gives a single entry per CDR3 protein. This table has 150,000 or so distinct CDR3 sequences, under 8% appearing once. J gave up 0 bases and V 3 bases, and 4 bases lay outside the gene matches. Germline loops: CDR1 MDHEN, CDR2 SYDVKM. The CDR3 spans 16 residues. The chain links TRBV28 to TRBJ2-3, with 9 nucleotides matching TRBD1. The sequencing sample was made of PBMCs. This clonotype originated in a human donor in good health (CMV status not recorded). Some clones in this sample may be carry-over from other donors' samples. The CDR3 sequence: CASSFWDRDSTDTQYF. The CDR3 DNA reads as TGTGCCAGCAGTTTTTGGGACAGGGATAGCACAGATACGCAGTATTTT. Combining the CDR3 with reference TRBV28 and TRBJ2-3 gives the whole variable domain DVKVTQSSRYLVKRTGEKVFLECVQDMDHENMFWYRQDPGLGLRLIYFSYDVKMKEKGDIPEGYSVSREKKERFSLILESASTNQTSMYLCASSFWDRDSTDTQYFGPGTRLTVL.